The TCR beta chain described here comes from a study of T-cell memory formation after mild COVID-19. The wider study: Largely, the TCR clusters proved donor specific. Study-wide findings and caveats: The finding that pre-infection memory included some responding clones suggested that cross-reactive memory joined.

The CDR3 runs 15 residues. V was pared by 5 bases and J by 7 bases, with 4 bases of the junction left unmatched. The germline V gene encodes CDR1 SEHNR and CDR2 FQNEAQ (reference sequence). This clonotype came up a few times. Its cognate antigen is unknown. Libraries for TCRalpha and TCRbeta carried sample barcodes and unique molecular identifiers via 5'RACE. MiXCR, applied by TCRdb to the 5' RACE reads, yields one record per CDR3 protein. The sample lists some 130,000 distinct CDR3 sequences; more than 15% were seen once. Sample: PBMCs or a T cell subset sorted from them (not recorded which). This rearrangement joins TRBV7-9 to TRBJ1-6; TRBD1 agrees at 11 bases. This TCR was recovered from a man between 18 and 29 years old who had mild COVID-19 (a few samples of this study predate the infection). Cell type and time point are not known. The CDR3 sequence: CASSRRDRGNSPLHF. The CDR3 bases are TGTGCCAGCAGCCGACGGGACAGGGGGAATTCACCCCTCCACTTT.